The subject of this entry is one T cell receptor beta chain. Its antigen is as yet unknown. The data were obtained in a study of a mutant IDH1 vaccine in newly diagnosed glioma. At the level of the study: Of the patients given treatment, around 62% were male and about 40% were female, and a mean age of roughly 40 years was recorded. Study observations and caveats: With respect to changes in top peripheral T cell clonotypes, pseudoprogression seemed unrelated.

The time point: baseline, week 1 (first vaccination visit). As to treatment: pre-vaccination baseline after standard-of-care therapy. The V end was cut by 5 bases, the J end by 5 bases, with 22 bases between. The CDR3 contains 16 residues. Germline CDR1 SGDLS, CDR2 YYNGEE. Sequencing was performed with immunoSEQ multiplex PCR; in TCRdb, only in-frame clones are kept and a portion is missing. The sample holds 50,000 or so clones; 86% are singletons and the top ten take around 2.4%. The TCR originated in a man aged 35 to 55 with glioma. The sequencing here drew on PBMCs, taken from a glioma patient treated with radiotherapy, temozolomide or both. This chain connects TRBV9 to TRBJ2-5; D might be TRBD1 or TRBD2, each matching 7 bases. The CDR3 bases are TGTGCCAGCAGGCCAGGGGGGGGCGGAATTTACGAGACCCAGTACTTC. Amino acids: CASRPGGGGIYETQYF.